This T cell receptor beta chain is from a study of blood T cell repertoires in COVID-19. Study background: Sites in the United States, Italy and Spain provided acute and convalescent COVID-19 samples.

Trimming at V came to 5 bases and at J to 7 bases, leaving 6 bases not matched to a gene. This CDR3 is built from 13 residues. The Seattle patients, enrolled during active infection, were followed longitudinally. This clone occurred once. Sequencing was performed with immunoSEQ multiplex PCR; in TCRdb, only in-frame clones are kept and a portion is missing. The sample lists about 160,000 clones; approximately 85% were seen once. The J gene is TRBJ1-2, the V gene TRBV12-3 or TRBV12-4; 8 bases map to TRBD1. Sequencing was carried out using peripheral blood. The source of this sequence is a man at least 80 years old with COVID-19, enrolled during active disease. The CDR3 region is CASSPDRGRGYTF. The CDR3 bases are TGTGCCAGCAGTCCAGACAGGGGACGTGGCTACACCTTC.